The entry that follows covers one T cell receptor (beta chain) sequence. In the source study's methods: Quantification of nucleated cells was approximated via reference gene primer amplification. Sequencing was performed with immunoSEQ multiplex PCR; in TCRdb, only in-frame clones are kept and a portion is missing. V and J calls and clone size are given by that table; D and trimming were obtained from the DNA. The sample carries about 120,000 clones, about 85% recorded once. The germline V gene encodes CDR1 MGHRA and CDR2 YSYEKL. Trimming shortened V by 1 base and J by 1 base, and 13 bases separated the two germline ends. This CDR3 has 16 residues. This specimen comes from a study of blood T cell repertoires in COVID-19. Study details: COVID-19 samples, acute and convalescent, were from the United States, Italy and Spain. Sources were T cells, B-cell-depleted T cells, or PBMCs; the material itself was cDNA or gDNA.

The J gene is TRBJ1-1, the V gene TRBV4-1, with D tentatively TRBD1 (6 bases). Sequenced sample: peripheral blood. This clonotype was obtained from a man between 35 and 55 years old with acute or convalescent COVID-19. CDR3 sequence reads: CASSQGLGQKNTEAFF. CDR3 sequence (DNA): TGCGCCAGCAGCCAAGGCCTCGGACAGAAGAACACTGAAGCTTTCTTT.